Following are 16 T cell receptor beta chains from one sample sequenced in a study of T cell responses to AZD1222 COVID-19 vaccine. Produced via immunoSEQ multiplex PCR; TCRdb's table is partial and in-frame only. The repertoire consists of 150,000 to 200,000 clones, with roughly 94% occurring once and the leading ten covering about 0.6%. The source was peripheral blood, collected on day 0 of AZD1222 vaccination. The receptors originated from an adult in good health.

The chain recombines TRBV6-1 with TRBJ1-2; D remains ambiguous. The CDR3 covers 16 residues. Trimming cost V 0 bases and J 2 bases, with 13 bases left between them. Germline V gives CDR1 MNHNS, CDR2 SASEGT. CDR3 nucleotides: TGTGCCAGCAGTGAAGCAGTAGTCGGCATAAACTATGGCTACACCTTC. This gives the protein CASSEAVVGINYGYTF.

The chain uses TRBV28 and TRBJ1-6; D may be TRBD1 (6 bases). The V gene lost 3 bases and the J gene lost 7 bases, with 25 bases spanning the gap. Germline V gene lookup returns CDR1 MDHEN and CDR2 SYDVKM. The CDR3 contains 19 residues. The CDR3 is CASSFAGVGRGSRNSPLHF. CDR3 DNA sequence: TGTGCCAGCAGTTTCGCGGGGGTTGGCAGGGGAAGCAGGAATTCACCCCTCCACTTT.

The chain uses TRBV5-4 and TRBJ2-1; 10 bases fit TRBD2. CDR1 is SGHNT and CDR2 is YYREEE in the germline V gene (reference sequence). The CDR3 runs 14 residues. V shed 4 bases and J 10 bases; nucleotides not matched to a gene: 8. Here the CDR3 DNA reads TGTGCCAGCAGCCCAAGGACTAGCGGTGCAGAGCAGTTCTTC. Translated, it gives CASSPRTSGAEQFF.

The J gene is TRBJ1-2, the V gene TRBV21-1. TRBV21-1 is a documented pseudogene. CDR3 length: 16 residues. CDR3 DNA: TGTGCCAGCAGCCCCACCCTCGAGGAGGACGTCTATGGCTACACCTTC. Translation: CASSPTLEEDVYGYTF.

The table lists this clone with a count of one. V gene TRBV11-2 combines with J gene TRBJ2-1; TRBD2 aligns across 9 bases. The germline V gene encodes CDR1 SGHAT and CDR2 FQNNGV. The CDR3 extends over 16 amino acids. Unmatched junction bases numbered 10, after V lost 2 bases and J lost 8 bases. CDR3 protein: CASSLLAGGPLYEQFF. The CDR3 DNA follows: TGTGCCAGCAGCTTATTGGCGGGAGGGCCTCTCTATGAGCAGTTCTTC.

This sequence joins TRBV5-1 and TRBJ2-2, with D perhaps being TRBD1 or TRBD2 (5 bases each). Germline V gene data show CDR1 as SGHRS and CDR2 as YFSETQ. With 0 bases removed from V and 2 bases from J, the gap between germline ends came to 17 bases. The CDR3 covers 18 residues. The chain's CDR3 is CASSLGGKIDGNTGELFF. CDR3 DNA sequence: TGCGCCAGCAGCTTGGGGGGGAAAATCGACGGAAACACCGGGGAGCTGTTTTTT.

The rearrangement uses TRBV3-1 (or the pseudogene TRBV3-2) and TRBJ2-3, with D uncertain. The V and J ends lost 7 bases and 2 bases respectively, with 10 bases between them. The CDR3 has 13 residues. Germline CDR1 and CDR2: LGHDT and YNNKEL (reference sequence). Here the CDR3 reads CASKRPSTDTQYF. The CDR3 nucleotides read TGTGCCAGCAAACGGCCTTCCACAGATACGCAGTATTTT.

This sequence joins TRBV6-5 and TRBJ1-1, with D uncertain. V lost 5 bases, J lost 1 base, and 14 bases lay in between. The CDR3 spans 15 residues. The germline gives CDR1 MNHEY, CDR2 SVGAGI. The CDR3 region has the DNA TGTGCCAGCAGTCGGACGGGCCGTTGGAACACTGAAGCTTTCTTT. Protein: CASSRTGRWNTEAFF.

V is TRBV11-2 and J is TRBJ1-2; D not certain. The germline V gene has CDR1 SGHAT and CDR2 FQNNGV. The CDR3 length is 12 residues. V was shortened by 5 bases and J by 7 bases, with 11 bases between the two germline ends. As DNA, the CDR3 is TGTGCCAGCAGCGCCTGGAAGGGTGGCTACACCTTC. Its protein is CASSAWKGGYTF.

The chain has TRBV27 and TRBJ1-2; 9 bases fit TRBD1. The V gene end was trimmed by 5 bases and the J gene end by 2 bases; junction bases not matched to a gene: 0. The CDR3 length is 13 residues. CDR1 is MNHEY, CDR2 SMNVEV, per germline (reference sequence). CDR3 region: CASSGTGNYGYTF. CDR3 nucleotides: TGTGCCAGCAGTGGGACAGGGAACTATGGCTACACCTTC.

The gene calls are TRBV4-1 and TRBJ2-7; 9 bases are a match to TRBD2. In germline, CDR1 is MGHRA, CDR2 YSYEKL. The length of the CDR3 is 16 residues. V was clipped by 2 bases and J by 3 bases; unmatched bases: 8. Written as DNA, the CDR3 is TGCGCCAGCAGCCAATTAGCGGGAGTGAGTAGCTACGAGCAGTACTTC. Translated, it gives CASSQLAGVSSYEQYF.

This clone was observed a handful of times. This chain connects TRBV28 to TRBJ1-1; tentatively, D is TRBD1 (5 bases). The CDR3 extends over 17 amino acids. The V end lost 8 bases, the J end lost 0 bases, and 22 bases lay between the germline ends. Germline loops: CDR1 MDHEN, CDR2 SYDVKM. The CDR3 spells CASSPAGGGIMNTEAFF. CDR3 bases: TGTGCCAGCTCCCCGGCTGGGGGGGGAATTATGAACACTGAAGCTTTCTTT.

The V and J genes are TRBV3-1 (or the pseudogene TRBV3-2) and TRBJ2-5; no clear D gene. CDR3 size: 14 residues. V lost 4 bases, J lost 5 bases, and 14 bases lay in between. The germline gives CDR1 LGHDT, CDR2 YNNKEL (reference sequence). The CDR3: CASSPPQMLETQYF. The CDR3 nucleotides are TGTGCCAGCAGCCCCCCTCAGATGTTGGAGACCCAGTACTTC.

This chain joins TRBV28 and TRBJ1-1; TRBD1 matches 7 bases. Germline lookup yields CDR1 MDHEN and CDR2 SYDVKM. V lost 4 bases and J lost 4; bases outside the gene matches: 18. The CDR3 totals 18 residues. The DNA for the CDR3 is TGTGCCAGCAGTTCCTTTAACAGGGGCCGCCTAGTTCTCACTGAAGCTTTCTTT. Translating it yields CASSSFNRGRLVLTEAFF.

The chain carries TRBV5-4 and TRBJ2-5; D is unclear. Trimming removed 2 bases from V and 5 bases from J, with 7 bases in between. This CDR3 comprises 12 residues. The V gene's germline CDR1 is SGHNT and CDR2 YYREEE (reference sequence). The CDR3 is CASSFGRETQYF. In nucleotides, the CDR3 is TGTGCCAGCAGCTTTGGCAGGGAGACCCAGTACTTC.

The CDR3 region is CASSFPGSHEKLFF. The CDR3 nucleotides read TGTGCCAGCAGCTTTCCAGGGAGTCATGAAAAACTGTTTTTT. This rearrangement joins TRBV5-6 to TRBJ1-4, with D possibly TRBD1 on 5 matching bases. V was pared by 2 bases and J by 6 bases, with 11 bases between. The CDR3 totals 14 residues. The germline V gene has CDR1 SGHDT and CDR2 YYEEEE.